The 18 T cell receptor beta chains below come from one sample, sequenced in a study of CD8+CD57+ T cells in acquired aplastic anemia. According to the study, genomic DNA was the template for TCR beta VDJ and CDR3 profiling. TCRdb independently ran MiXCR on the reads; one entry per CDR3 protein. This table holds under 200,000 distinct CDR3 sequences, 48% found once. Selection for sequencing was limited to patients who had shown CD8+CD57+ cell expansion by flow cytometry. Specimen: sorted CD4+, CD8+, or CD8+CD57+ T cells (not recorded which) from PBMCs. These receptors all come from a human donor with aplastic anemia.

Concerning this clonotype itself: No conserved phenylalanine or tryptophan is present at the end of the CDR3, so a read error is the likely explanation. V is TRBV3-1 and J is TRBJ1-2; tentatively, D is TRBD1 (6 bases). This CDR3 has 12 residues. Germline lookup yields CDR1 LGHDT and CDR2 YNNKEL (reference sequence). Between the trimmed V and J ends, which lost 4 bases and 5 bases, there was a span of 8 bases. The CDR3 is CASSLTGYGYTS. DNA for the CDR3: TGTGCCAGCAGCCTGACAGGATATGGCTACACCTCC.

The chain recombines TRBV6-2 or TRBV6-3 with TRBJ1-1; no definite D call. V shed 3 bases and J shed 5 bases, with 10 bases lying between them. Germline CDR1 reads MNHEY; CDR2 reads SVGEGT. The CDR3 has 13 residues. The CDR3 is CASSYTGRTEAFF. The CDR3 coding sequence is TGTGCCAGCAGTTATACGGGAAGGACTGAAGCTTTCTTT.

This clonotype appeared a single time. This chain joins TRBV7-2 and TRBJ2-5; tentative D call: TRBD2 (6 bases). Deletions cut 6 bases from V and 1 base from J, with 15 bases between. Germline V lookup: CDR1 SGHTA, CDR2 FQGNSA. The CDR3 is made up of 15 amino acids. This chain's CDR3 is CASSLLIGGQETQYF. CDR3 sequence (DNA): TGTGCCAGCAGTCTACTAATCGGGGGCCAAGAGACCCAGTACTTC. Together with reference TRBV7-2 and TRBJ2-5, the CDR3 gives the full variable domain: GAGVSQSPSNKVTEKGKDVELRCDPISGHTALYWYRQSLGQGLEFLIYFQGNSAPDKSGLPSDRFSAERTGGSVSTLTIQRTQQEDSAVYLCASSLLIGGQETQYFGPGTRLLVL.

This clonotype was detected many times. The CDR3 DNA reads TGTGCCAGCCTGGGATCCGGCAGGGCGTCTGGGGCCAACGTCCTGACTTTC. It yields the protein CASLGSGRASGANVLTF. The J gene is TRBJ2-6, the V gene TRBV11-1; TRBD1 is a possible D gene (5 bases). Germline V CDR1 and CDR2: SGHAT, FQDESV (reference sequence). The V gene lost 8 bases and the J gene lost 1 base, with 18 bases spanning the gap. The CDR3 has 17 residues.

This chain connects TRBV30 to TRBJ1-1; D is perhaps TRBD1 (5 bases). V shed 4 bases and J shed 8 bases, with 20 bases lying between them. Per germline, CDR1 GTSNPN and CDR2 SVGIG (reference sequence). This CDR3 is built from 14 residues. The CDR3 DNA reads TGTGCCTGGATCCCGCTTTCCGGGACGGCCGAAGCTTTCTTT. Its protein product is CAWIPLSGTAEAFF.

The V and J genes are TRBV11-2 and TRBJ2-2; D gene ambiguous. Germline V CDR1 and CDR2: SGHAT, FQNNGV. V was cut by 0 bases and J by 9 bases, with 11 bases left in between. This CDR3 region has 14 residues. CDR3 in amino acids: CASSLDRLGRELFF. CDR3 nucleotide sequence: TGTGCCAGCAGCTTAGATAGGCTGGGCCGGGAGCTGTTTTTT.

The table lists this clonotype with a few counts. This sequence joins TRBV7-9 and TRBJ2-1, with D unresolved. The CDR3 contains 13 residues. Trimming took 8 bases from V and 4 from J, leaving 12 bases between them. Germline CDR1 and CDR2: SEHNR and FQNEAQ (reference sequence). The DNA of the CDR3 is TGTGCCAGCGAACTTGGCGAGTACAATGAGCAGTTCTTC. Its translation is CASELGEYNEQFF.

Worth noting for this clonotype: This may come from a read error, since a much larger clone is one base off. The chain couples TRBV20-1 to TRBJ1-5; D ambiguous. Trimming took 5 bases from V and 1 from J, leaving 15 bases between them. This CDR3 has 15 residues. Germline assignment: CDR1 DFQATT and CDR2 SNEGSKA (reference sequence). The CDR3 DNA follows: TGCAGTGCTCCGAGGGCGGGGAGGAGCAATCAGCCCCAGCATTTT. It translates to CSAPRAGRSNQPQHF.

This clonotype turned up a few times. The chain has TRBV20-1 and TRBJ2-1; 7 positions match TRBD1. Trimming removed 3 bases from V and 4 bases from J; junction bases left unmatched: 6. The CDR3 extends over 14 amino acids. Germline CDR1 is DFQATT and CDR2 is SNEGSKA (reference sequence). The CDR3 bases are TGCAGTGCTAGGGGCAGGGGGACGTACAATGAGCAGTTCTTC. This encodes CSARGRGTYNEQFF.

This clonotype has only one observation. The CDR3 sequence: CASSWQPSYEQYF. Written as DNA, the CDR3 is TGTGCCAGCAGTTGGCAGCCCTCCTACGAGCAGTACTTC. The chain couples TRBV2 to TRBJ2-7; the D is unclear. The CDR3 extends over 13 amino acids. Germline CDR1 and CDR2: SNHLY and FYNNEI. Trimming cost V 5 bases and J 0 bases, with 8 bases left between them.

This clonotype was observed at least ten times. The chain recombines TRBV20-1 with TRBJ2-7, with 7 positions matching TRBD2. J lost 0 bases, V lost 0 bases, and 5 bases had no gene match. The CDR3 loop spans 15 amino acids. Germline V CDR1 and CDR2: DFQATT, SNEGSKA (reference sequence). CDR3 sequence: CSAREGGAASYEQYF. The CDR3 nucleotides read TGCAGTGCTAGAGAGGGAGGGGCCGCCTCCTACGAGCAGTACTTC.

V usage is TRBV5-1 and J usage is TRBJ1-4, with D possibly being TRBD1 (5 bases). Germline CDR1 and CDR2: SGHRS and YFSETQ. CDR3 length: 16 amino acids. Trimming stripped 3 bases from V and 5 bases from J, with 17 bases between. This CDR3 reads CASSSDSDSLNEKLFF. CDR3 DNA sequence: TGCGCCAGCAGCTCCGACTCTGACAGCCTCAATGAAAAACTGTTTTTT.

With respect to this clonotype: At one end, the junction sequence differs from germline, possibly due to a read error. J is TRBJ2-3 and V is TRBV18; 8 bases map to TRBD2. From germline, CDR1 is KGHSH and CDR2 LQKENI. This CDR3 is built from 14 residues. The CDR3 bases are TGCGCCAGCTCACCAAGGACTAGCATGGATACGCAGTATTTT. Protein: CASSPRTSMDTQYF. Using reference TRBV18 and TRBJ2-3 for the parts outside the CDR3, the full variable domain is NAGVMQNPRHLVRRRGQEARLRCSPMKGHSHVYWYRQLPEEGLKFMVYLQKENIIDESGMPKERFSAEFPKEGPSILRIQQVVRGDSAAYFCASSPRTSMDTQYFGPGTRLTVL.

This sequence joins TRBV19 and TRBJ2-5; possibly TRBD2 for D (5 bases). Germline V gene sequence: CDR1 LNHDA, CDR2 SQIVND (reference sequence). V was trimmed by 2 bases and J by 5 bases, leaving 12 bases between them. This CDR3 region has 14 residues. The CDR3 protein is CASSIPPPGETQYF. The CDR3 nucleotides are TGTGCCAGTAGTATACCCCCCCCGGGGGAGACCCAGTACTTC.

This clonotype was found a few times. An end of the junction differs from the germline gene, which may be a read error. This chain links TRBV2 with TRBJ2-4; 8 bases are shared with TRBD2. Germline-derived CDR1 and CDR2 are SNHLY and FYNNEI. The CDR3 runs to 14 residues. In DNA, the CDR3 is TGCGCCAGCAGCTCCCGGGGGGGCCTAAACATTCAGTACTTC. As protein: CASSSRGGLNIQYF.

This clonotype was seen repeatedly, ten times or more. CDR3 amino acids: CASSRGTSGGYEQYF. The DNA of the CDR3 is TGCGCCAGCAGCCGCGGGACTAGCGGGGGGTACGAGCAGTACTTC. The V and J genes are TRBV4-3 and TRBJ2-7; TRBD2 matches 15 bases. Germline V gene data show CDR1 as LGHNA and CDR2 as YSLEER. The CDR3 totals 15 residues. The ends lost 4 bases at V and 4 bases at J; junction bases unmatched: 2.

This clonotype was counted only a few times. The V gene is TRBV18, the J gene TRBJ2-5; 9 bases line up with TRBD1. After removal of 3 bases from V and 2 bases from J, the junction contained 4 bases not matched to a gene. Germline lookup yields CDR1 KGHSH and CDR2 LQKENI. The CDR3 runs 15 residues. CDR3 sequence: CASSPDRGWQETQYF. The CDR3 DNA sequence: TGTGCCAGCTCACCGGACAGGGGATGGCAAGAGACCCAGTACTTC.

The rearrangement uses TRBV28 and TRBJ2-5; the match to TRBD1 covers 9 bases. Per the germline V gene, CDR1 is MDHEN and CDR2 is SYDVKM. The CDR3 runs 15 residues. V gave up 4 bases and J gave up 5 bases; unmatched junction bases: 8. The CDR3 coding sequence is TGTGCCAGCAGTTCCAACAGGGGGCTTGGGGAGACCCAGTACTTC. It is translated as CASSSNRGLGETQYF.